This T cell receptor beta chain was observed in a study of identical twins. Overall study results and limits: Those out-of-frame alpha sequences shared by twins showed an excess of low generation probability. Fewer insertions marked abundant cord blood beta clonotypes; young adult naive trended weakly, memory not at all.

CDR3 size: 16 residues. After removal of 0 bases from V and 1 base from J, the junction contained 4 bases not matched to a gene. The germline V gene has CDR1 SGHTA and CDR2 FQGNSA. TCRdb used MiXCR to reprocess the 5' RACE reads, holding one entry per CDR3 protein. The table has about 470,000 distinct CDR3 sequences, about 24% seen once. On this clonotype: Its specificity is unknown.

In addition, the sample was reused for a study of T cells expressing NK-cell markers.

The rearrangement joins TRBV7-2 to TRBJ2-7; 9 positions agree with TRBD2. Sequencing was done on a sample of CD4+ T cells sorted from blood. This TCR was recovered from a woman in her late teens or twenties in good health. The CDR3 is CASSLAGTSGSYEQYF. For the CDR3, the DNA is TGTGCCAGCAGCTTAGCAGGAACTAGCGGGTCCTACGAGCAGTACTTC.